This T cell receptor beta chain was captured by sequencing in a study of identical twins. Study-wide findings and caveats: Surplus twin overlap in beta out-of-frame sequences was less pronounced. The authors drew conclusions from cross-sectional statistical analysis rather than following the same donors. The abundant beta clonotypes from cord blood had fewer insertions, and memory repertoires had none of this.

This clonotype has just a few counts. Its antigen remains unknown. V dropped 6 bases and J dropped 6; count of bases not matched to a gene: 15. CDR3 length equals 16 residues. Using its own MiXCR run on the 5' RACE reads, TCRdb lists one record per CDR3 protein. Among roughly 1.6 million distinct CDR3 sequences listed, less than 40% were seen once. The rearrangement uses TRBV12-3 or TRBV12-4 and TRBJ2-3; 7 bases line up with TRBD2. Sample: cord blood. The receptor was isolated from a newborn girl in good health. In DNA, the CDR3 is TGTGCCAGCAGCTCCGGGACTAAGCTTGGAACGGATACGCAGTATTTT. This codes for CASSSGTKLGTDTQYF.